This TCR beta chain was recorded in a study of blood T cell repertoires in COVID-19. Study overall: Samples representing acute and convalescent COVID-19 were sourced from the United States, Italy and Spain.

The study drew participants aged about 18 to 90 years from some 24 US areas. Individuals in the exposed group had encountered a COVID-19 case within 2 weeks preceding study entry. Authors' data handling: Quantification of nucleated cells was approximated via reference gene primer amplification. Here immunoSEQ multiplex PCR was the method, and the copy in TCRdb shows in-frame clones only, minus some. V, J and clone size were drawn from that table, and D and trimming were deduced from the DNA. The data hold 150,000 to 200,000 clones, with approximately 83% observed a single time. Per the germline V gene, CDR1 is SGHDT and CDR2 is YYEEEE. The CDR3 spans 18 residues. V lost 0 bases and J 1 base, leaving 20 bases between the germline ends.

Sequencing was done on a sample of PBMCs or T cells enriched from blood (not recorded which). The chain combines TRBV5-6 with TRBJ2-7; TRBD2 might be the D (5 bases). This clonotype was sampled from a man in his 70s who had been exposed to COVID-19. The CDR3 here is CASSLGRKGRALSYEQYF. CDR3 bases: TGTGCCAGCAGCTTGGGGCGAAAAGGGCGGGCTCTATCCTACGAGCAGTACTTC.